This TCR beta chain was obtained from a study of Ad26.COV2.S vaccination and SARS-CoV-2 variants. General study findings and limits: The placebo group had lower spike-specific TCR breadth than the vaccine recipients did.

Only in-frame clones appear in the TCRdb table, and some are missing; sequencing was by immunoSEQ multiplex PCR. The sample contains about 680,000 clones, around 92% of which appear only once. Documented treatment: around 19 received Ad26.COV2.S at low or high dose, single or two shots; about 5 received placebo; per-sample allocation not given. The study sampled participants on day 63 after the first vaccine or placebo injection. V was pared by 0 bases and J by 8 bases, with 11 bases between. This CDR3 has 14 amino acids. Germline CDR1 is SEHNR and CDR2 is FQNEAQ (reference sequence). Details on this clone: Its cognate antigen is unknown.

The material sequenced was peripheral blood, taken in a trial of Ad26.COV2.S vaccine versus placebo. The sequence was collected from a person aged 18-65 years who received the Ad26.COV2.S COVID-19 vaccine or a placebo. The V and J genes are TRBV7-9 and TRBJ2-1, with D possibly being TRBD2 (6 bases). CDR3: CASSLAGGKDEQFF. The CDR3 region has the DNA TGTGCCAGCAGCTTAGCGGGGGGAAAGGATGAGCAGTTCTTC.